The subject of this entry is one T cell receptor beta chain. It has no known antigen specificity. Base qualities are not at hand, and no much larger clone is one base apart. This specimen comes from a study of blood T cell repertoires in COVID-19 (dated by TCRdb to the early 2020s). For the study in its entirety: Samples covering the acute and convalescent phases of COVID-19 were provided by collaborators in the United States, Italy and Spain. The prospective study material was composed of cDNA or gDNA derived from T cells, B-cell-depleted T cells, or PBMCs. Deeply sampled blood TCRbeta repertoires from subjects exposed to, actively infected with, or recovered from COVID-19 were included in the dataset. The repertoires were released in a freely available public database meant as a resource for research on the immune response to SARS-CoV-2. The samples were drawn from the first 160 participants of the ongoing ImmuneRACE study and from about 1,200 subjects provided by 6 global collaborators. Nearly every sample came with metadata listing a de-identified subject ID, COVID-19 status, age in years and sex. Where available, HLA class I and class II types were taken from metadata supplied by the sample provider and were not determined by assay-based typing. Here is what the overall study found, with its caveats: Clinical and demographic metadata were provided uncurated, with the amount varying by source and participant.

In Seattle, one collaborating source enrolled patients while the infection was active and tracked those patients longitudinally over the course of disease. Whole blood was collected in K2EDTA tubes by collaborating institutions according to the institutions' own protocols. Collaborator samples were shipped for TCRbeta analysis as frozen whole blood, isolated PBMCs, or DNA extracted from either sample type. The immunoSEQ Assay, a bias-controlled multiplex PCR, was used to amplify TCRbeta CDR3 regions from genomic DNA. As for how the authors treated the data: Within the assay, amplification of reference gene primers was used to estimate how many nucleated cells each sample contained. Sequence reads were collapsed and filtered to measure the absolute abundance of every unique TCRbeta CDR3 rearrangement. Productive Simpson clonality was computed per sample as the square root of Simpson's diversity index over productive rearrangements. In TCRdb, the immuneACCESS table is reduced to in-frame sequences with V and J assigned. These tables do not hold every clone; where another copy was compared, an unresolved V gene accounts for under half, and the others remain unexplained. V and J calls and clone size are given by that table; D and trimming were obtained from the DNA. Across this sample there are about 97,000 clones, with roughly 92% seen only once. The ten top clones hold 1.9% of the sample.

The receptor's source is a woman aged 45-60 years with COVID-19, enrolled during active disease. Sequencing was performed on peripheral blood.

The DNA sequence is as follows: TGTGCCAGCAGGACAGGGGGGTCCTATAATTCACCCCTCCACTTT. Translation gives CASRTGGSYNSPLHF. The sequence is built from TRBV6-5 and TRBJ1-6; a stretch of 9 junction bases matches TRBD1. V trim: 6 bases; J trim: 1 base; unmatched bases: 1. The CDR3 runs 15 amino acids, cysteine and phenylalanine included. Left in the record is the CDR3 DNA by itself, 45 bases read in frame from the first base. The CDR1 and CDR2 encoded by the germline V gene are MNHEY and SVGAGI.